This TCR beta chain stems from a study of blood T cell repertoires in COVID-19 (dated by TCRdb to 2020 to 2021). Regarding the research as a whole: The collaborator samples originated in the United States, Italy and Spain and spanned the acute and convalescent phases of COVID-19. A de-identified subject ID, COVID-19 status, age in years and sex were almost always included in the sample metadata. The material from the prospective study consisted of cDNA or gDNA derived from T cells, B-cell-depleted T cells, or PBMCs. The samples were drawn from the first 160 participants of the ongoing ImmuneRACE study and from roughly 1,300 subjects provided by 6 global collaborators. The dataset comprised deeply sampled blood TCRbeta repertoires from subjects exposed to, actively infected with, or recovered from COVID-19. A freely available public database, intended as a resource for researchers studying the immune response to SARS-CoV-2, is where the repertoires were released. HLA class I and class II types, where available, came from metadata supplied by the sample provider rather than from assay-based typing. What the study reported, not specific to this receptor: The quantity of clinical and demographic metadata differed by source and by participant and was supplied without curation.

Notes on this clone: The antigen this receptor binds is unknown. It has no much larger one-base neighbor in the sample; base qualities were not kept.

Collaborating institutions collected whole blood in K2EDTA tubes following their own protocols. For TCRbeta analysis, collaborator samples were shipped as frozen whole blood, as isolated PBMCs, or as DNA extracted from either sample type. TCRbeta CDR3 regions were amplified from genomic DNA using the immunoSEQ Assay, a bias-controlled multiplex PCR. Concerning the study's data processing: The number of nucleated cells in each sample was estimated by amplification of reference gene primers within the assay. Sequence reads were collapsed and filtered to measure the absolute abundance of every unique TCRbeta CDR3 rearrangement. For each sample, productive Simpson clonality was calculated as the square root of Simpson's diversity index across productive rearrangements. The immuneACCESS repertoire file appears here via TCRdb, limited to in-frame rearrangements. These files lack a portion of the clones; in checked studies, under half of the deficit traces to unresolved V genes, and the cause of the others is not known. That table is the source of V, J and clone size, and D and trimming were worked out from the DNA. Counted in this sample were approximately 220,000 clones; around 85% of them appeared once. The ten largest account for about 8% of the sample.

Between the V and J ends, shortened by 0 bases and 5 bases respectively, the junction contains 11 bases. The germline V gene gives CDR1 as SGHRS and CDR2 as YFSETQ. There are 15 amino acids in the CDR3, from cysteine to phenylalanine inclusive. Only the CDR3 part of the read is kept: 45 bases, read in frame from the first base. This TCR was recovered from a woman older than 75 with acute or convalescent COVID-19. Material for sequencing was peripheral blood. The chain joins TRBV5-1 to TRBJ1-4; D gene: possibly TRBD1, on 6 matching bases. The CDR3 has the sequence CASSLEGGRNEKLFF. At the DNA level, the sequence is TGCGCCAGCAGCTTGGAAGGGGGAAGAAATGAAAAACTGTTTTTT.